The 11 T cell receptor beta chains given below trace back to one sample, sequenced in a study of T cell changes during pregnancy in multiple sclerosis. Assay: immunoSEQ multiplex PCR; the TCRdb copy retains only in-frame clones and omits some. The repertoire includes some 80,000 clones, around 90% of them detected once, and over 0.8% sits in the top ten. The input for sequencing was peripheral blood, taken in the first trimester of pregnancy. Receptors were obtained from a female donor in good health, enrolled as a control in a pregnancy study.

J is TRBJ2-7 and V is TRBV28; 7 nucleotides match TRBD2. This CDR3 is built from 14 residues. J gave up 2 bases and V 6 bases, and 7 bases lay outside the gene matches. Germline V lookup: CDR1 MDHEN, CDR2 SYDVKM. CDR3 bases: TGTGCCAGCAGCATCCCGGGACTAACCTACGAGCAGTACTTC. It specifies CASSIPGLTYEQYF.

The V and J genes are TRBV14 and TRBJ2-7, with D perhaps TRBD1 (6 bases). V lost 4 bases and J 4 bases, leaving 11 bases between the germline ends. The CDR3 extends over 13 amino acids. Germline V CDR1 and CDR2: SGHDN, FVKESK. CDR3: CASSRRTGYEQYF. The CDR3 DNA reads as TGTGCCAGCAGCCGCAGAACAGGGTACGAGCAGTACTTC.

This rearrangement joins TRBV7-2 to TRBJ1-4; the D gene is possibly TRBD1 (5 bases). Germline CDR1 SGHTA, CDR2 FQGNSA. The germline V and J ends were trimmed by 3 bases and 5 bases, with 13 bases remaining between them. The CDR3 is made up of 15 amino acids. The CDR3 DNA follows: TGTGCCAGCAGCTTGAACCAGGGTAAAAATGAAAAACTGTTTTTT. Amino acids: CASSLNQGKNEKLFF.

The chain links TRBV19 to TRBJ2-2; D might be TRBD2 (5 bases). The germline V and J ends were trimmed by 3 bases and 1 base, with 9 bases remaining between them. The CDR3 is made up of 15 amino acids. In germline, CDR1 is LNHDA, CDR2 SQIVND (reference sequence). CDR3 sequence: CASSIRLLNTGELFF. The CDR3 DNA reads as TGTGCCAGTAGTATCAGACTACTGAACACCGGGGAGCTGTTTTTT.

The chain recombines TRBV29-1 with TRBJ2-1; 9 bases line up with TRBD2. V dropped 2 bases and J dropped 2; count of bases not matched to a gene: 1. The V gene's germline CDR1 is SQVTM and CDR2 ANQGSEA. The CDR3 contains 14 residues. DNA for the CDR3: TGCAGCGTTGAACGCGGGAGGGCCTACAATGAGCAGTTCTTC. Translated, it gives CSVERGRAYNEQFF.

The chain joins TRBV5-1 to TRBJ1-2; TRBD1 matches 7 bases. Per germline, CDR1 SGHRS and CDR2 YFSETQ. The V segment lost 4 bases and the J segment 4 bases; nucleotides outside the gene matches: 10. The CDR3 runs to 15 residues. The CDR3 DNA reads TGCGCCAGCAGCGGAATACAGGGGTCGGGCTATGGCTACACCTTC. Translating gives CASSGIQGSGYGYTF.

This chain links TRBV27 with TRBJ2-3, with 12 bases matching TRBD2. J gave up 4 bases and V 6 bases, and 5 bases lay outside the gene matches. The germline CDR1 and CDR2 sequences are MNHEY and SMNVEV (reference sequence). The CDR3 has 15 amino acids. In nucleotides, the CDR3 is TGTGCCAGCAGCCGGACTAGCGGGAACGCAGATACGCAGTATTTT. Protein: CASSRTSGNADTQYF.

The rearrangement links TRBV6-1 to TRBJ1-1, with D possibly TRBD1 on 6 matching bases. CDR3 length: 13 amino acids. In germline, CDR1 is MNHNS, CDR2 SASEGT. V lost 6 bases and J lost 1, with 9 bases in between. The CDR3 DNA follows: TGTGCCAGCAGGACAGGCGAGAACACTGAAGCTTTCTTT. Translated: CASRTGENTEAFF.

The chain employs TRBV5-1 and TRBJ1-2, with D possibly being TRBD1 (5 bases). The germline V gene encodes CDR1 SGHRS and CDR2 YFSETQ. The CDR3 contains 15 residues. Trimming took off 1 base at V and 0 bases at J, with 10 bases between the two ends. CDR3 region: CASSLQGQANYGYTF. The DNA for the CDR3 is TGCGCCAGCAGCTTGCAGGGTCAGGCTAACTATGGCTACACCTTC.

This sequence joins TRBV28 and TRBJ1-2; D unresolved. In germline, CDR1 is MDHEN, CDR2 SYDVKM. The ends were cut back, 1 base at V and 8 bases at J, with 11 bases in the middle. CDR3 length equals 13 residues. This CDR3 reads CASSLFQASGYTF. DNA of the CDR3: TGTGCCAGCAGTTTATTTCAGGCCTCGGGCTACACCTTC.

The J gene is TRBJ1-2, the V gene TRBV9; D not resolved. Trimming removed 0 bases from V and 4 bases from J, with 7 bases in between. Germline V gene data show CDR1 as SGDLS and CDR2 as YYNGEE. There are 13 residues in the CDR3. This chain's CDR3 is CASSVEWSYGYTF. CDR3 DNA: TGTGCCAGCAGCGTAGAGTGGAGCTATGGCTACACCTTC.